This T cell receptor beta chain stems from a study of T-cell reconstitution after alpha-beta-depleted transplantation in children. A TCRbeta library incorporating unique molecular identifiers was prepared. One entry per CDR3 protein results from TCRdb running MiXCR on the PCR reads. Of hundreds of thousands of distinct CDR3 sequences listed, under 30% are singletons. The table lists this clonotype with many counts. Its antigen is unidentified. Study-wide results and limits: When one year had passed after transplant, most T-cell counts and diversity came from newly produced T cells. After transplant, at about two months, alpha-beta T cells were reportedly derived from several hundred expanded graft clones. From surviving recipient T cells and thymic progenitors came the high day-60 TCRbeta diversity observed in some patients.

Germline CDR1 DFQATT, CDR2 SNEGSKA (reference sequence). The CDR3 runs to 15 residues. The junction had 11 bases not matched to a gene; V was cut back by 4 bases and J by 4 bases. The clonotype comes from a girl aged 2-10 years with Fanconi anemia, due to receive a stem cell transplant. Sequenced here: PBMCs, sampled before TCRalphabeta/CD19-depleted stem cell transplant. The V and J genes are TRBV20-1 and TRBJ2-7; 9 nucleotides line up with TRBD1. Here the CDR3 reads CSAILPGQGRYEQYF. DNA of the CDR3: TGCAGTGCTATCCTCCCGGGACAGGGCAGGTACGAGCAGTACTTC.